The present entry profiles one TCR beta chain with its context. This clonotype was seen only once. Its recognized antigen is unknown. Per-base quality was not reported, and no clone a single base away is much larger than it. The sample is drawn from a study of post-analysis software for immune sequencing data (dated by TCRdb to the mid-2010s). Background on the whole study: The recorded disease courses included relapsing-remitting, secondary progressive and progressive-relapsing multiple sclerosis, and some patients had no subtype annotation. A subset of samples was prepared in parallel using single-end sample barcoding, then pooled and co-amplified after Illumina adapter ligation. The patient repertoires were set against 11 previously published healthy control repertoires from donors whose ages ranged from about 6 to 26 years. Study-wide findings and limitations: When samples were clustered directly using the F measure, samples prepared in the same batch co-clustered strongly, which prompted a batch-effect correction. Patients showed significantly higher frequencies than controls for about 5 TRBV segments, among them TRBV5-6, TRBV5-1 and TRBV20-1. The control group was slightly older than the multiple sclerosis patient group. Multiple sclerosis patients had significantly lower normalized Chao1 diversity than controls, a result that suggests substantial peripheral T-cell clonal expansion.

The CDR3 sequence holds 16 residues, the cysteine and phenylalanine included. Of all the DNA, just the CDR3 is kept, 48 bases in frame from base 1. At the junction V is shortened by 0 bases and J by 4 bases, with 15 bases in between. The germline V gene specifies MGHRA as CDR1 and YSYEKL as CDR2. To demonstrate the VDJtools post-analysis software, TCR beta repertoires were profiled from the peripheral blood of more than 10 young patients with multiple sclerosis. Multiple sclerosis patients were children and adolescents aged about 6 to 16 years. Libraries came from PCR. For sequencing, an Illumina HiSeq 2500 was employed. To reduce PCR and sequencing biases, unique molecular identifiers were built into the TCR beta cDNA libraries. Per 1 to 10 million input T cells, some 500,000 cDNA molecules were obtained, such that each molecule approximated one T cell. The patient libraries were prepared and sequenced using the same protocol as the earlier healthy control dataset. Within a given batch, samples were prepared together, multiplexed and sequenced on the same HiSeq lane. Processing in the source paper ran as follows. MIGEC handled the raw barcoded reads, throwing out single-read molecular identifier groups before consensus assembly and CDR3 extraction. Clonotype tables were post-analysed with VDJtools, normalizing diversity by down-sampling all datasets to the smallest sample size. To correct batch-related cross-sample contamination, repertoire overlap clustering matched CDR3 amino acid sequences but not nucleotide sequences. TCRdb ran its own pipeline on the public reads, namely fastp trimming at Q25 and MiXCR clone calling, and kept in-frame beta chains. Each entry is one CDR3 protein sequence, shown with its most common DNA and genes. TCRdb's processing, not the authors' own work, is the source of the V and J calls. The sample table records hundreds of thousands of distinct CDR3 sequences; 59% of these occur just once. 11% of the sample goes to the ten largest clones.

This chain is built from TRBV4-1 and TRBJ2-5; a tentative D call is TRBD2 (5 bases match). Sequencing was performed on blood. This receptor was obtained from a girl aged 2-10 years with multiple sclerosis. The nucleotides read TGCGCCAGCAGCCAAGACGAGGCGGGCCCGGGAGAGACCCAGTACTTC. Its protein is CASSQDEAGPGETQYF.